Listed here are 5 T cell receptor beta chains from one sample, sequenced in a study of breast tumors, draining lymph nodes, adjacent tissues. The lymph nodes were axillary draining lymph nodes from breast cancer patients. TCRdb independently ran MiXCR on the multiplex PCR reads; one entry per CDR3 protein. The profile shows 270,000 or so distinct CDR3 sequences, around 30% of them singletons. The sample taken for sequencing was axillary lymph node tissue. These receptors were obtained from a female donor with breast cancer. Some clones in this sample may be carry-over from other donors' samples.

There are many counts of this clonotype. This sequence joins TRBV12-3 or TRBV12-4 and TRBJ1-2; D ambiguous. The CDR3 has 11 residues. V lost 6 bases to trimming and J lost 4 bases, with 6 bases between them. CDR3 protein: CASSNLYGYTF. In DNA form, the CDR3 reads TGTGCCAGCAGCAACCTCTATGGCTACACCTTC.

As regards this clonotype: A read error may explain this, as a much larger clone is one base away. The genes are TRBV20-1 and TRBJ2-3; TRBD2 matches 8 bases. There are 16 residues in the CDR3. Germline CDR1 reads DFQATT; CDR2 reads SNEGSKA (reference sequence). V trimming: 0 bases; J trimming: 6 bases; junction bases outside the gene matches: 11. Here the CDR3 DNA reads TGCAGTGCTAGAGAAATAGTGACTAGCGCGAGGGATACGCAGTATTTT. Protein sequence: CSAREIVTSARDTQYF.

In this sample, this clonotype turned up many times. V usage is TRBV27 and J usage is TRBJ1-5; D call uncertain. Germline CDR1 and CDR2: MNHEY and SMNVEV (reference sequence). Between the trimmed V and J ends, which lost 8 bases and 0 bases, there was a span of 5 bases. The CDR3 extends over 12 amino acids. CDR3 amino acids: CASWDSNQPQHF. CDR3 in DNA: TGTGCCAGCTGGGATAGCAATCAGCCCCAGCATTTT.

With respect to this clonotype: This clone may be a read error of a much larger clone one base away. This chain links TRBV20-1 with TRBJ2-3, with 10 bases matching TRBD2. V shed 4 bases, J shed 5 bases, and the junction held 9 bases outside the gene matches. The CDR3 contains 15 residues. Germline CDR1 reads DFQATT; CDR2 reads SNEGSKA (reference sequence). The CDR3 nucleotides read TGCAGTGCTAAACGCCTAGCGGGAGCCAAAGATACGCAGTATTTT. Its translation is CSAKRLAGAKDTQYF.

This clonotype turned up a few times. A much larger clone differs by one base, so this may be a read error. This rearrangement joins TRBV19 to TRBJ2-2, with 7 bases lining up with TRBD1. CDR1 is LNHDA, CDR2 SQIVND, per germline (reference sequence). The CDR3 runs 18 residues. In DNA, the CDR3 is TGTGCCAGTAGTATCCAGGGGCTAGGACAGGCGAACGCCGGGGAGCTGTTTTTT. It is translated as CASSIQGLGQANAGELFF.